The rows below give T cell receptor beta chains drawn from one sample of a study of T cell changes during pregnancy in multiple sclerosis. Sequencing was performed with immunoSEQ multiplex PCR; in TCRdb, only in-frame clones are kept and a portion is missing. Counted here are 40,000 to 50,000 clones, 75% to 95% occurring once; the ten biggest clones make up about 0.75%. This specimen consisted of CD4+ T cells from peripheral blood mononuclear cells, obtained before pregnancy. The source of these receptors is a female donor with multiple sclerosis, enrolled in a pregnancy study. CDR3s include the opening cysteine and the closing phenylalanine or tryptophan. Fields, in order: V gene, D gene, clone size, J gene, CDR3 protein, CDR3 DNA. The D gene is left open where the match is weak. The listing skips clone size in some rows; elsewhere it reads once, few, many or a size class.

TRBV7-8	.	.	TRBJ2-3	CASSSSPPGEYF	TGTGCCAGCAGCTCTAGCCCCCCTGGGGAGTATTTT
TRBV6-5	TRBD1	.	TRBJ1-1	CASRFTGDYTEAFF	TGTGCCAGCAGATTCACAGGGGACTACACTGAAGCTTTCTTT
TRBV5-5	.	once	TRBJ1-3	CASSLAQGSGNTIYF	TGTGCCAGCAGCTTGGCACAGGGATCTGGAAACACCATATATTTT
TRBV2	.	.	TRBJ2-7	CASTESEGPYEQYF	TGTGCCAGCACCGAATCAGAGGGCCCCTACGAGCAGTACTTC
TRBV7-3	TRBD1	.	TRBJ1-1	CASSPSGQGIRNTEAFF	TGTGCCAGCAGCCCTAGCGGACAGGGGATTAGGAACACTGAAGCTTTCTTT
TRBV7-9	.	.	TRBJ1-4	CASSLQGGHEKLFF	TGTGCCAGCAGCTTACAGGGTGGGCATGAAAAACTGTTTTTT
TRBV6-1	.	.	TRBJ2-1	CASRGQGGNEQFF	TGTGCCAGCAGAGGCCAGGGTGGCAATGAGCAGTTCTTC
TRBV28	TRBD1	once	TRBJ2-7	CASSLLDRGPYYEQYF	TGTGCCAGCAGTTTGCTGGACAGGGGACCCTACTACGAGCAGTACTTC
TRBV28	.	.	TRBJ2-5	CASSFLGAGQETQYF	TGTGCCAGCAGTTTTCTCGGCGCAGGACAAGAGACCCAGTACTTC
TRBV6-1	.	.	TRBJ1-5	CASAYRVGNQPQHF	TGTGCCAGCGCCTACAGGGTGGGCAATCAGCCCCAGCATTTT
TRBV25-1	.	.	TRBJ2-5	CASSEYPGTQYF	TGTGCCAGCAGTGAATACCCCGGGACCCAGTACTTC
TRBV13	.	.	TRBJ2-7	CASIVLGGGEQYF	TGTGCCAGCATCGTACTAGGGGGGGGAGAGCAGTACTTC
TRBV4-2	TRBD1	.	TRBJ1-6	CASSQATGYNSPLHF	TGTGCCAGCAGCCAAGCGACAGGGTACAATTCACCCCTCCACTTT
TRBV7-9	.	.	TRBJ1-2	CASSFGGGAYGYTF	TGTGCCAGCAGCTTCGGCGGCGGGGCGTATGGCTACACCTTC
TRBV7-2	TRBD1	once	TRBJ1-2	CASSLTTGSYTF	TGTGCCAGCAGCTTGACGACAGGGAGCTACACCTTC
TRBV5-4	.	.	TRBJ2-7	CASSLDGRPYEQYF	TGTGCCAGCAGCTTGGATGGGCGACCCTACGAGCAGTACTTC
TRBV6-1	TRBD1	.	TRBJ2-5	CASRAGGWGETQYF	TGTGCCAGCAGAGCAGGGGGTTGGGGAGAGACCCAGTACTTC
TRBV29-1	.	once	TRBJ1-2	CSVRQDGYTF	TGCAGCGTACGACAGGATGGCTACACCTTC
TRBV27	.	.	TRBJ1-1	CASRDRNTEAFF	TGTGCCAGCAGGGACAGGAACACTGAAGCTTTCTTT
TRBV10-3	TRBD1	.	TRBJ2-3	CAISEAGQGTDTQYF	TGTGCCATCAGTGAGGCGGGACAGGGCACAGATACGCAGTATTTT
TRBV15	.	.	TRBJ2-1	CATSRTLANEQFF	TGTGCCACCAGCAGAACCCTAGCTAATGAGCAGTTCTTC
TRBV5-1	.	.	TRBJ2-7	CASRRDILYEQYF	TGCGCCAGCAGACGGGACATCCTCTACGAGCAGTACTTC
TRBV12-5	TRBD2	once	TRBJ2-3	CASTPGVRGVVTDTQYF	TGTGCTAGTACCCCCGGTGTGCGGGGGGTAGTCACAGATACGCAGTATTTT